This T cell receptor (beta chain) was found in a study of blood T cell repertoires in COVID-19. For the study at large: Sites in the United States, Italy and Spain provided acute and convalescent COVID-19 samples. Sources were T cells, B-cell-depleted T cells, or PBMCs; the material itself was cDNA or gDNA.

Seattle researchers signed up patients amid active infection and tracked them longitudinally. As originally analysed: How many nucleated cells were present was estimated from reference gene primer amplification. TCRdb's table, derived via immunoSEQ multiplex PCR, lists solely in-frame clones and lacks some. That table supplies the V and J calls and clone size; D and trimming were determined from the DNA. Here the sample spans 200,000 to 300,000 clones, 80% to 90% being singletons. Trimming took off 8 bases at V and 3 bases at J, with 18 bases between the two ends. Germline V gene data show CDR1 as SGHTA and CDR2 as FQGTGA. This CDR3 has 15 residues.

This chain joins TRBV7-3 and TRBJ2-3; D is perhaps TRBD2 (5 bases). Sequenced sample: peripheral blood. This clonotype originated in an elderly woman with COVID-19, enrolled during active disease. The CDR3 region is CASGSGSTGTDTQYF. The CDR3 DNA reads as TGTGCCAGCGGAAGCGGCTCAACGGGAACAGATACGCAGTATTTT. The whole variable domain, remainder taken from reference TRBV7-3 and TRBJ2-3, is GAGVSQTPSNKVTEKGKYVELRCDPISGHTALYWYRQSLGQGPEFLIYFQGTGAADDSGLPNDRFFAVRPEGSVSTLKIQRTERGDSAVYLCASGSGSTGTDTQYFGPGTRLTVL.